The subject of this entry is one TCR beta chain. Its cognate antigen is unknown. The data are from a study of blood T cells in healthy people across ages. Study-level information: Template-switching capture recovered about one barcoded beta molecule per two T cells. Overall study findings and caveats: Calculation of diversity from one million T cells yielded estimates considered to be underestimates.

Every sample yielded at least 6 million isolated PBMCs. The CDR3 length is 15 residues. Trimming took 3 bases from V and 0 from J, leaving 9 bases between them. Next came a second PCR, run for about 7 to 12 cycles, which used a sample-barcoded 5' primer along with a J-beta primer mix. With 12 random nucleotides, a template-switch adaptor tagged each individual cDNA molecule. TCRdb reprocessed the 5' RACE reads via MiXCR and lists one record per CDR3 protein. The data hold hundreds of thousands of distinct CDR3 sequences, with roughly three fifths observed a single time. Sequencing input: blood. This chain connects TRBV12-3 or TRBV12-4 to TRBJ1-3; possibly TRBD1 for D (5 bases). The receptor's source is a man aged 40-49 years in good health. CDR3 DNA sequence: TGTGCCAGCAGTTTTTGGGGCTTCTCTGGAAACACCATATATTTT. Protein: CASSFWGFSGNTIYF.